These T cell receptor beta chains were read from a single sample in a study of cytotoxic CD8 clonotypes in ibrutinib-treated CLL. Clones were read by immunoSEQ multiplex PCR, and TCRdb kept only the in-frame ones, dropping some. The sample has fewer than 200,000 clones, roughly 80% seen once. The sample here was PBMCs, taken after 24 months of ibrutinib treatment. These receptors were taken from a human donor with chronic lymphocytic leukemia. CDR3s include the opening cysteine and the closing phenylalanine or tryptophan. The order of the fields is CDR3 length, J gene, D gene, clone size, V gene, CDR3 protein, CDR3 DNA. The D gene is left open where the match is weak. Only some rows state a clone size, as once, few, many or a class for expanded clones.

14	TRBJ2-7	TRBD2	.	TRBV28	CASTWGGRAYEQYF	TGTGCCAGCACCTGGGGCGGGAGGGCCTACGAGCAGTACTTC
13	TRBJ2-2	.	.	TRBV30	CAWNPGNTGELFF	TGTGCCTGGAACCCGGGGAACACCGGGGAGCTGTTTTTT
13	TRBJ2-3	.	few	TRBV7-2	CASSLRWLDTQYF	TGTGCCAGCAGCCTACGTTGGTTAGATACGCAGTATTTT
14	TRBJ1-4	TRBD1	.	TRBV6-5	CASRWDRGSEKLFF	TGTGCCAGCAGGTGGGACAGGGGGAGTGAAAAACTGTTTTTT
12	TRBJ2-7	.	.	TRBV6-1	CASSVIAYEQYF	TGTGCCAGCAGTGTAATTGCATACGAGCAGTACTTC
17	TRBJ1-1	TRBD1	.	TRBV28	CASNPGTAEVMNTEAFF	TGTGCCAGCAACCCCGGGACAGCTGAAGTGATGAACACTGAAGCTTTCTTT
15	TRBJ2-7	.	.	TRBV27	CASKEVAGISYEQYF	TGTGCCAGCAAGGAAGTCGCCGGGATCTCCTACGAGCAGTACTTC
16	TRBJ2-4	.	few	TRBV7-2	CASSFDPRTPKNIQYF	TGTGCCAGCAGCTTCGATCCGAGAACCCCCAAAAACATTCAGTACTTC
14	TRBJ1-2	.	.	TRBV28	CASSTPQGTYGYTF	TGTGCCAGCAGTACTCCGCAGGGTACCTATGGCTACACCTTC
14	TRBJ1-6	.	.	TRBV7-2	CASSLRGVDSPLHF	TGTGCCAGCAGCTTACGGGGTGTTGATTCACCCCTCCACTTT
16	TRBJ2-1	TRBD1	.	TRBV7-3	CASSLRGGQGRDEQFF	TGTGCCAGCAGCCTGCGCGGGGGACAGGGTAGGGATGAGCAGTTCTTC
12	TRBJ1-5	TRBD1	.	TRBV29-1	CSVTQDRGLEHF	TGCAGCGTTACCCAAGACAGGGGTCTGGAGCATTTT
16	TRBJ2-1	TRBD2	.	TRBV9	CASSVWWTSGDNEQFF	TGTGCCAGCAGCGTTTGGTGGACTAGCGGCGACAATGAGCAGTTCTTC
15	TRBJ2-1	.	.	TRBV7-7	CASSFSEGPYNEQFF	TGTGCTAGCAGCTTTAGCGAGGGTCCCTACAATGAGCAGTTCTTC
14	TRBJ1-5	.	once	TRBV7-9	CASSLRGDGQPQHF	TGTGCCAGCAGCTTACGAGGGGACGGTCAGCCCCAGCATTTT
14	TRBJ1-4	.	.	TRBV30	CAWSPLTGEEKLFF	TGTGCCTGGAGTCCCTTGACAGGAGAGGAAAAACTGTTTTTT